These 2 T cell receptor beta chains were all obtained from the same sample, sequenced in a study of CD8 T cells in ankylosing spondylitis. TCRdb called the 5' RACE reads again in MiXCR, with one record for every CDR3 protein. The table shows fewer than 180,000 distinct CDR3 sequences, with under 45% occurring only once. Source material: synovial fluid, either unsorted or a sorted T cell fraction (not recorded which). Every receptor here comes from a male donor with ankylosing spondylitis.

The J gene is TRBJ2-3, the V gene TRBV27, with a possible D match to TRBD2 (7 bases). CDR3 length: 16 residues. Germline V lookup: CDR1 MNHEY, CDR2 SMNVEV (reference sequence). Deletions cut 4 bases from V and 7 bases from J, with 21 bases between. For the CDR3, the DNA is TGTGCCAGCAGTTCTTTCTGGGGGGCGGGAGTGCATACGCAGTATTTT. This codes for CASSSFWGAGVHTQYF.

This clonotype was recorded a few times. The chain carries TRBV7-9 and TRBJ2-1; D perhaps matches TRBD1 (6 bases). The CDR3 spans 15 residues. CDR1 is SEHNR and CDR2 is FQNEAQ in the germline V gene (reference sequence). Trimming shortened V by 0 bases and J by 0 bases, and 6 bases separated the two germline ends. The CDR3 here is CASSLAGHSYNEQFF. The CDR3 DNA is TGTGCCAGCAGCTTAGCGGGACACTCCTACAATGAGCAGTTCTTC.